This passage covers 21 T cell receptor beta chains from one sample sequenced in a study of T cells in Graves' hyperthyroidism and ophthalmopathy. Authors of the study amplified TCR beta CDR3 regions from RNA transcripts. Primed by the HTBI set, a first-round RT-PCR was run on the TCR CDR3. MiXCR, applied by TCRdb to the multiplex PCR reads, yields one record per CDR3 protein. The table includes roughly 500,000 distinct CDR3 sequences, over 45% detected once. Sequenced material: peripheral blood or thyroid tissue (not recorded which). These receptors were collected from an adult woman with Graves' disease, either hyperthyroidism or ophthalmopathy (not recorded which).

The chain joins TRBV6-6 to TRBJ1-2, with 8 bases identical to TRBD1. Trimming at V came to 5 bases and at J to 6 bases, leaving 5 bases not matched to a gene. Germline CDR1 MNHNY, CDR2 SVGAGI (reference sequence). This CDR3 is 13 amino acids long. The CDR3 loop reads CASSPTGVDGYTF. As DNA, the CDR3 is TGTGCCAGCAGTCCGACAGGGGTGGATGGCTACACCTTC.

The chain recombines TRBV7-3 with TRBJ2-2; TRBD2 aligns across 13 bases. CDR1 SGHTA and CDR2 FQGTGA come from the germline V gene. The CDR3 runs 17 residues. The V gene end was trimmed by 5 bases and the J gene end by 1 base; junction bases not matched to a gene: 4. CDR3 loop: CASSQRLAGGNTGELFF. CDR3 nucleotides: TGTGCCAGCAGCCAACGACTAGCGGGGGGGAACACCGGGGAGCTGTTTTTT.

This clonotype was detected many times. The chain uses TRBV7-2 and TRBJ2-7; 7 positions match TRBD2. CDR1 and CDR2 (germline): SGHTA, FQGNSA. V trimming: 5 bases; J trimming: 2 bases; junction bases outside the gene matches: 9. This CDR3 has 15 amino acids. The CDR3 sequence is CASSLSGLPPYEQYF. The CDR3 DNA reads as TGTGCCAGCAGCCTATCGGGACTACCCCCCTACGAGCAGTACTTC.

V usage is TRBV29-1 and J usage is TRBJ2-7, with 8 bases matching TRBD2. The CDR3 runs to 14 residues. Germline CDR1 is SQVTM and CDR2 is ANQGSEA. V lost 4 bases and J lost 4; bases outside the gene matches: 9. The CDR3 DNA sequence: TGCAGCGTTGTTTCTGGGACTAGATCATACGAGCAGTACTTC. Its protein product is CSVVSGTRSYEQYF.

The CDR3 loop is CSARNRGRDEKLFF. CDR3 sequence (DNA): TGCAGTGCTAGGAACAGGGGTCGGGATGAAAAACTGTTTTTT. The V and J genes are TRBV20-1 and TRBJ1-4, with 7 positions matching TRBD1. Germline V gives CDR1 DFQATT, CDR2 SNEGSKA (reference sequence). This CDR3 has 14 amino acids. The trim removed 3 bases at V and 6 bases at J, leaving 7 bases unmatched.

This clonotype has ten or more counts. The rearrangement links TRBV7-9 to TRBJ1-2; a weak D match, TRBD1 (6 bases). Germline V gives CDR1 SEHNR, CDR2 FQNEAQ (reference sequence). The CDR3 loop spans 14 amino acids. Between the trimmed V and J ends, which lost 2 bases and 8 bases, there was a span of 15 bases. CDR3 loop: CASSLTRGLEGYTF. The CDR3 DNA reads as TGTGCCAGCAGCTTAACCAGGGGCCTAGAAGGCTACACCTTC.

A single count supports this clonotype. This chain links TRBV20-1 with TRBJ2-3; D is ambiguous. Germline V CDR1 and CDR2: DFQATT, SNEGSKA (reference sequence). V gave up 0 bases and J gave up 4 bases, with 5 bases separating them. CDR3 length equals 12 residues. The CDR3 DNA follows: TGCAGTGCTAGAGATGAACCAGATACGCAGTATTTT. This codes for CSARDEPDTQYF.

The J gene is TRBJ1-1, the V gene TRBV7-2; a possible D gene is TRBD1 (5 bases). Trimming shortened V by 5 bases and J by 10 bases, and 14 bases separated the two germline ends. Germline V gene lookup returns CDR1 SGHTA and CDR2 FQGNSA. The CDR3 sequence is 12 residues long. The CDR3 DNA reads as TGTGCCAGCAGCCCGACGGGGCAGAGAGCTTTCTTT. Protein product: CASSPTGQRAFF.

The chain combines TRBV6-5 with TRBJ2-7, with D perhaps matching TRBD2 (5 bases). The CDR3 runs to 16 residues. Germline CDR1 MNHEY, CDR2 SVGAGI. V was trimmed by 2 bases and J by 3 bases, leaving 17 bases between them. The DNA for the CDR3 is TGTGCCAGCAGTTACGACCCTTTTGGTAGCGACTACGAGCAGTACTTC. This sequence encodes CASSYDPFGSDYEQYF.

V and J are TRBV2 and TRBJ2-7, with TRBD1 matching over 9 bases. CDR1 and CDR2 from the germline V gene are SNHLY and FYNNEI. The CDR3 is 14 amino acids. Trimming took 8 bases from V and 3 from J; bases not matched to a gene: 8. CDR3 DNA sequence: TGTGCCAGCGGACAACCGGGACAGGGCTACGAGCAGTACTTC. It encodes CASGQPGQGYEQYF.

The V gene is TRBV7-9, the J gene TRBJ1-4; D is undetermined. V was shortened by 6 bases and J by 4 bases, with 12 bases between the two germline ends. The CDR3 sequence is 14 residues long. Germline assignment: CDR1 SEHNR and CDR2 FQNEAQ (reference sequence). This CDR3 is CASRDGLINEKLFF. The CDR3 DNA follows: TGTGCCAGCAGGGACGGGTTAATTAATGAAAAACTGTTTTTT.

This chain joins TRBV20-1 and TRBJ1-4; D perhaps matches TRBD1 (5 bases). Germline-derived CDR1 and CDR2 are DFQATT and SNEGSKA (reference sequence). The CDR3 contains 14 residues. The V gene lost 3 bases and the J gene lost 2 bases, with 10 bases spanning the gap. The CDR3 sequence is CSASGGTTNEKLFF. DNA for the CDR3: TGCAGTGCTAGCGGCGGGACTACTAATGAAAAACTGTTTTTT.

This clonotype turned up a few times. The chain employs TRBV5-1 and TRBJ2-2, with D perhaps TRBD1 (5 bases). The CDR3 sequence is 15 residues long. Germline-derived CDR1 and CDR2 are SGHRS and YFSETQ. Trimming left V 4 bases short and J 1 base short, with 11 bases between. DNA of the CDR3: TGCGCCAGCAGCCCACGACAGAAGAACACCGGGGAGCTGTTTTTT. It encodes CASSPRQKNTGELFF.

This clonotype was found a few times. The V and J genes are TRBV9 and TRBJ2-7, with 8 positions matching TRBD1. The J segment lost 6 bases and the V segment lost 4 bases, leaving 12 bases of the junction unmatched. Germline CDR1 and CDR2: SGDLS and YYNGEE. The CDR3 has 15 amino acids. The CDR3 DNA reads as TGTGCCAGCAGCCCACCATGGACAGGGTCCGGCGAGCAGTACTTC. Translation gives CASSPPWTGSGEQYF.

The genes are TRBV2 and TRBJ1-4; possible D gene TRBD1, 5 bases. The CDR3 loop spans 13 amino acids. V gave up 4 bases and J gave up 8 bases, with 11 bases separating them. CDR1 and CDR2 from the germline V gene are SNHLY and FYNNEI. In DNA form, the CDR3 reads TGTGCCAGCAGTGTAGGGGAGCGAGAAAAACTGTTTTTT. Amino acids: CASSVGEREKLFF.

The rearrangement uses TRBV7-9 and TRBJ1-2; D is unclear. Per the germline V gene, CDR1 is SEHNR and CDR2 is FQNEAQ (reference sequence). The length of the CDR3 is 12 residues. V lost 6 bases and J lost 5, with 10 bases in between. The CDR3 nucleotides are TGTGCCAGCAGTGCCTGGGAGTATGGCTACACCTTC. Its protein is CASSAWEYGYTF.

This clonotype was counted at least ten times. V is TRBV14 and J is TRBJ1-1, with 7 positions matching TRBD1. V shed 6 bases, J shed 0 bases, and the junction held 7 bases outside the gene matches. CDR3 size: 15 residues. Germline V gives CDR1 SGHDN, CDR2 FVKESK. Here the CDR3 reads CASRRQGTLNTEAFF. For the CDR3, the DNA is TGTGCCAGCAGACGACAGGGTACTTTGAACACTGAAGCTTTCTTT. Drawing the rest from reference TRBV14 and TRBJ1-1, the complete variable domain is EAGVTQFPSHSVIEKGQTVTLRCDPISGHDNLYWYRRVMGKEIKFLLHFVKESKQDESGMPNNRFLAERTGGTYSTLKVQPAELEDSGVYFCASRRQGTLNTEAFFGQGTRLTVV.

At least ten counts were recorded for this clonotype. The chain combines TRBV7-2 with TRBJ2-5; possibly TRBD1 for D (5 bases). V was pared by 6 bases and J by 7 bases, with 9 bases between. Germline CDR1 SGHTA, CDR2 FQGNSA. The CDR3 runs 11 residues. The CDR3 region has the DNA TGTGCCAGCAGGGACATCGGGACCCAGTACTTC. Its translation is CASRDIGTQYF.

This rearrangement joins TRBV7-6 to TRBJ1-2; the D gene is possibly TRBD1 (5 bases). Germline CDR1 is SGHVS and CDR2 is FNYEAQ. Trimming removed 5 bases at V and 6 bases at J, with 13 bases between. The CDR3 sequence is 13 residues long. The CDR3 here is CASSPRVTNGYTF. For the CDR3, the DNA is TGTGCCAGCAGCCCCAGGGTTACTAATGGCTACACCTTC. Complete variable domain (other parts from reference TRBV7-6 and TRBJ1-2): GAGVSQSPRYKVTKRGQDVALRCDPISGHVSLYWYRQALGQGPEFLTYFNYEAQQDKSGLPNDRFSAERPEGSISTLTIQRTEQRDSAMYRCASSPRVTNGYTFGSGTRLTVV.

Points on this clonotype: Its ends do not fully match the called genes, so a read error is possible. The genes are TRBV9 and TRBJ2-5; TRBD1 matches 7 bases. This CDR3 region has 9 residues. Germline V gives CDR1 SGDLS, CDR2 YYNGEE. The CDR3 region is CASSATGDF. Written as DNA, the CDR3 is TGTGCCAGCAGCGCCACAGGGGACTTC.

This clonotype has more than one count but fewer than ten. The chain recombines TRBV30 with TRBJ2-7, with a weak D call TRBD1 (5 bases). Trimming took off 8 bases at V and 4 bases at J, with 12 bases between the two ends. CDR1 and CDR2 (germline): GTSNPN, SVGIG (reference sequence). The CDR3 has 11 residues. CDR3 protein: CATGRYYEQYF. The CDR3 DNA is TGTGCCACAGGACGGTATTACGAGCAGTACTTC.